This T cell receptor (beta chain) was identified in a study of shared clonotypes between healthy human individuals. The study's findings and limits: In contrast to clonotypes shared by all four donors, non-shared clonotypes had lower generation probabilities.

Concerning this clone itself: Its specificity is not known.

V was pared by 3 bases and J by 7 bases, with 13 bases between. The CDR3 totals 13 residues. Germline V lookup: CDR1 KGHSH, CDR2 LQKENI. Once extracted for a subset, genomic DNA was divided evenly among several immunoSEQ plates. The table came from immunoSEQ multiplex PCR; TCRdb's copy has only in-frame clones and leaves some out. This sample carries 2,500,000 or so clones, more than 80% of them seen once, and the ten largest clones take around 0.14%. Within Nashville, Tennessee resided all donors, each a Caucasian adult. The rearrangement joins TRBV18 to TRBJ2-7; D is undetermined. Sequenced material: naive CD4+ T cells sorted from blood. Subset reported: CD45RA+ positively selected. This TCR was recovered from a man aged 18 to 30 in good health. CDR3 coding DNA: TGTGCCAGCTCACCGTCAGAACTCCTAGAGCAGTACTTC. As protein: CASSPSELLEQYF.